This paragraph reports one TCR beta chain. There is no known antigen for this receptor. Base qualities are not at hand, and no much larger clone is one base apart. The immunoSEQ Assay, a bias-controlled multiplex PCR, was used to amplify TCRbeta CDR3 regions from genomic DNA. Processing in the source paper ran as follows. The number of nucleated cells in each sample was estimated by amplification of reference gene primers within the assay. To quantify the absolute abundance of each unique TCRbeta CDR3 rearrangement, sequence reads were collapsed and filtered. For each sample, productive Simpson clonality was calculated by taking the square root of Simpson's diversity index across productive rearrangements. The immuneACCESS repertoire file appears here via TCRdb, limited to in-frame rearrangements. These files lack a portion of the clones; in checked studies, under half of the deficit traces to unresolved V genes, and the cause of the others is not known. The D gene and trimming were derived from the DNA, and the V and J assignments and clone size from that table. Counted in this sample were approximately 160,000 clones; roughly 84% of them appeared once. More than 6.5% of the sample belongs to the ten largest clones.

The data originate from a study of blood T cell repertoires in COVID-19 (dated by TCRdb to the early 2020s). Study-wide context: Samples covering the acute and convalescent phases of COVID-19 were provided by collaborators in the United States, Italy and Spain. The material from the prospective study consisted of cDNA or gDNA derived from T cells, B-cell-depleted T cells, or PBMCs. A freely available public database, intended as a resource for researchers studying the immune response to SARS-CoV-2, is where the repertoires were released. The samples were drawn from the first 160 participants of the ongoing ImmuneRACE study and from roughly 1,300 subjects provided by 6 global collaborators. Deeply sampled blood TCRbeta repertoires from subjects exposed to, actively infected with, or recovered from COVID-19 were included in the dataset. Where available, HLA class I and class II types were taken from metadata supplied by the sample provider and were not determined by assay-based typing. Sample metadata almost always included a de-identified subject ID, COVID-19 status, age in years and sex. The paper's findings and limits, for the study overall: The amount of clinical and demographic metadata varied by source and participant and was provided uncurated.

According to the germline V gene, CDR1 reads KGHSH and CDR2 reads LQKENI. Trimming at the junction amounts to 4 bases on V and 7 bases on J, and the germline ends lie 11 bases apart. Counted from cysteine to phenylalanine, this CDR3 has 13 amino acids. Kept here is only the CDR3 DNA, which spans 39 bases and is read in frame from base 1. One collaborating source in Seattle enrolled patients while the patients were actively infected and followed the patients over time throughout the course of disease. Collaborating institutions collected whole blood in K2EDTA tubes following their own protocols. For TCRbeta analysis, collaborators shipped samples as frozen whole blood, isolated PBMCs, or DNA extracted from either of those sample types.

The sample taken for sequencing was peripheral blood. The chain is made from TRBV18 and TRBJ2-1, with an unclear D gene assignment. The receptor was derived from a woman aged 55-69 years with COVID-19, enrolled during active disease. The DNA sequence is as follows: TGTGCCAGCTCACGGAGCCAAGGTAATGAGCAGTTCTTC. Translated, it gives CASSRSQGNEQFF.